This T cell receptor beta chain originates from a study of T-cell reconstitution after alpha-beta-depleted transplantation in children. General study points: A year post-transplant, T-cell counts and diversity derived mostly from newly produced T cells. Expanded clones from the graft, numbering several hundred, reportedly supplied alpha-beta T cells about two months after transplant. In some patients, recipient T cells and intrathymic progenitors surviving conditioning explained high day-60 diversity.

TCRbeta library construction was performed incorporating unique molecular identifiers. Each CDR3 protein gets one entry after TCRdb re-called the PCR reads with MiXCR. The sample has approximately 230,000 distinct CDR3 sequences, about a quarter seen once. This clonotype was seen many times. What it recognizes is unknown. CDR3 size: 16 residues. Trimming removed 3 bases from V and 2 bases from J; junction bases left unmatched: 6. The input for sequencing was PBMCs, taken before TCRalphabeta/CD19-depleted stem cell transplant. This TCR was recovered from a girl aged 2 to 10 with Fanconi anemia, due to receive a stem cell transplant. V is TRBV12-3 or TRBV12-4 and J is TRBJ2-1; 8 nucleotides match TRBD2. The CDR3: CASSFAGTSAYNEQFF. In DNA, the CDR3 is TGTGCCAGCAGTTTCGCCGGGACTAGTGCCTACAATGAGCAGTTCTTC.